This T cell receptor beta chain is drawn from a study of blood T cell repertoires in COVID-19. Across the study: Nucleic acid was either cDNA or gDNA, and it came from T cells, B-cell-depleted T cells, or PBMCs.

The CDR3 has 14 amino acids. CDR1 is SGDLS and CDR2 is YYNGEE in the germline V gene. The J segment lost 3 bases and the V segment lost 4 bases, leaving 7 bases of the junction unmatched. Per the original methods: Amplification from reference gene primers served as the basis for estimated nucleated cell counts. Here immunoSEQ multiplex PCR was the method, and the copy in TCRdb shows in-frame clones only, minus some. The DNA was the basis for D and trimming; V, J and clone size are from that table. The repertoire consists of roughly 110,000 clones, with roughly four fifths occurring once and the leading ten covering under 11%.

Sequencing was performed on peripheral blood. This chain links TRBV9 with TRBJ2-7, with 7 nucleotides matching TRBD1. This TCR was recovered from a human donor in a cohort sampled during active COVID-19. This CDR3 is CASSPSGQYYEQYF. The CDR3 bases are TGTGCCAGCAGCCCCTCGGGACAGTACTACGAGCAGTACTTC.